Only one count was recorded for the clone carrying this T cell receptor (beta chain). As yet, its antigen is unknown. In the authors' workflow: ImmunoSEQ yielded junction-only sequences lacking quality scores, so filtering differed. Profiled with immunoSEQ multiplex PCR; TCRdb holds only in-frame clones, not every one. From that table come the V and J calls and clone size; the DNA was used to work out D and trimming. The sample contains hundreds of thousands of clones, roughly 98% of which appear only once. Naive CD8 populations comprised CD45RO-negative cells positively selected for CCR7, excluding terminally differentiated effector memory CD45RA+ cells. Donation came from healthy HIV-negative adults that had no recent acute infections or vaccinations. CDR3 length equals 15 residues. Germline V gene sequence: CDR1 SEHNR, CDR2 FQNEAQ (reference sequence). Trimming took off 1 base at V and 0 bases at J, with 9 bases between the two ends.

The data are from a study of shared clonotypes between healthy human individuals. General observations from the study: Non-shared clonotypes showed lower generation probabilities than clonotypes common to all four donors. Memory subsets generally showed smaller estimated richness than naive subsets did.

Sequenced material: naive CD8+ T cells sorted from blood. This sequence was found in a man aged 25-40 years in good health. The chain joins TRBV7-9 to TRBJ1-1; a weak D match, TRBD1 (5 bases). The CDR3 sequence is CASSLGSGMNTEAFF. The CDR3 nucleotides read TGTGCCAGCAGCTTAGGTTCAGGGATGAACACTGAAGCTTTCTTT.